This is a list of T cell receptor beta chains from one sample in a study of identical twins. Each CDR3 protein is one row after TCRdb ran MiXCR on the 5' RACE reads. The table lists hundreds of thousands of distinct CDR3 sequences, 24% of them singletons. This sample was shared with a second study, whose subject was T cells expressing NK-cell markers.

The sequencing input was CD4+ T cells sorted from blood. Source of these receptors: a woman younger than 30 in good health. CDR3s include the opening cysteine and the closing phenylalanine or tryptophan. The order of the fields is clone size, J gene, V gene, D gene, CDR3 protein, CDR3 DNA. D genes are given only for firm matches. Where a row states a size, it is once, few, many or the class of an expanded clone; other rows omit it.

clone size: -
J gene: TRBJ1-1
V gene: TRBV5-1
D gene: -
CDR3 protein: CASSFDSALTEAFF
CDR3 DNA: TGCGCCAGCAGCTTTGACAGCGCCCTGACTGAAGCTTTCTTT

clone size: few
J gene: TRBJ2-7
V gene: TRBV12-3/TRBV12-4
D gene: TRBD2
CDR3 protein: CASSPGTSGTYEQYF
CDR3 DNA: TGTGCCAGCAGTCCTGGGACTAGCGGGACCTACGAGCAGTACTTC

clone size: few
J gene: TRBJ2-4
V gene: TRBV6-2/TRBV6-3
D gene: -
CDR3 protein: CASVEGGAKNIQYF
CDR3 DNA: TGTGCCAGCGTTGAAGGGGGAGCCAAAAACATTCAGTACTTC

clone size: few
J gene: TRBJ2-1
V gene: TRBV10-3
D gene: TRBD2
CDR3 protein: CAIRPGTRGDNEQFF
CDR3 DNA: TGTGCCATCAGACCCGGGACTAGGGGCGACAATGAGCAGTTCTTC

clone size: few
J gene: TRBJ2-3
V gene: TRBV29-1
D gene: -
CDR3 protein: CSVERTVSTDTQYF
CDR3 DNA: TGCAGCGTAGAAAGGACAGTTAGCACAGATACGCAGTATTTT

clone size: few
J gene: TRBJ1-3
V gene: TRBV12-3/TRBV12-4
D gene: -
CDR3 protein: CASSLAESDTIYF
CDR3 DNA: TGTGCCAGCAGTTTGGCGGAATCAGACACCATATATTTT

clone size: -
J gene: TRBJ2-7
V gene: TRBV6-5
D gene: -
CDR3 protein: CASRYNYEQYF
CDR3 DNA: TGTGCCAGCAGGTACAATTACGAGCAGTACTTC

clone size: few
J gene: TRBJ2-5
V gene: TRBV6-1
D gene: -
CDR3 protein: CASSNIRETQYF
CDR3 DNA: TGTGCCAGCAGTAACATTAGGGAGACCCAGTACTTC

clone size: -
J gene: TRBJ2-5
V gene: TRBV20-1
D gene: TRBD2
CDR3 protein: CSARRGLAGAPRETQYF
CDR3 DNA: TGCAGTGCTAGGCGGGGACTAGCGGGAGCCCCGAGGGAGACCCAGTACTTC

clone size: few
J gene: TRBJ2-3
V gene: TRBV4-3
D gene: -
CDR3 protein: CASSQVSGGPGPDTQYF
CDR3 DNA: TGCGCCAGCAGCCAAGTCTCAGGAGGGCCAGGTCCAGATACGCAGTATTTT

clone size: -
J gene: TRBJ2-7
V gene: TRBV20-1
D gene: TRBD1
CDR3 protein: CSAREGTGVYEQYF
CDR3 DNA: TGCAGTGCTAGAGAGGGGACAGGGGTCTACGAGCAGTACTTC

clone size: -
J gene: TRBJ2-5
V gene: TRBV9
D gene: -
CDR3 protein: CASSVDSGETQYF
CDR3 DNA: TGTGCCAGCAGCGTAGACTCCGGAGAGACCCAGTACTTC

clone size: -
J gene: TRBJ2-1
V gene: TRBV7-2
D gene: TRBD1
CDR3 protein: CASSNIQGAWEQFF
CDR3 DNA: TGTGCCAGCAGCAACATACAGGGGGCATGGGAGCAGTTCTTC

clone size: few
J gene: TRBJ2-1
V gene: TRBV12-3/TRBV12-4
D gene: TRBD2
CDR3 protein: CASSYSGGPYNEQFF
CDR3 DNA: TGTGCCAGCAGCTACAGCGGGGGTCCTTACAATGAGCAGTTCTTC

clone size: -
J gene: TRBJ2-3
V gene: TRBV24-1
D gene: TRBD2
CDR3 protein: CATSDFGGGTDTQYF
CDR3 DNA: TGTGCCACCAGTGATTTTGGGGGGGGCACAGATACGCAGTATTTT

clone size: -
J gene: TRBJ2-1
V gene: TRBV14
D gene: -
CDR3 protein: CASSQGLRGEQFF
CDR3 DNA: TGTGCCAGCAGCCAAGGTCTCCGGGGGGAGCAGTTCTTC

clone size: many
J gene: TRBJ1-1
V gene: TRBV5-1
D gene: -
CDR3 protein: CASSLDGGRTEAFF
CDR3 DNA: TGCGCCAGCAGCTTGGACGGGGGCCGCACTGAAGCTTTCTTT

clone size: -
J gene: TRBJ2-7
V gene: TRBV5-1
D gene: -
CDR3 protein: CASSGSLVADSYEQYF
CDR3 DNA: TGCGCCAGCAGCGGGTCTTTGGTAGCGGATTCCTACGAGCAGTACTTC

clone size: -
J gene: TRBJ2-5
V gene: TRBV5-6
D gene: -
CDR3 protein: CASSYRQMGGETQYF
CDR3 DNA: TGTGCCAGCAGCTACCGACAGATGGGTGGAGAGACCCAGTACTTC

clone size: -
J gene: TRBJ2-1
V gene: TRBV5-1
D gene: TRBD2
CDR3 protein: CASRGGTSINEQFF
CDR3 DNA: TGCGCCAGCCGGGGAGGGACTAGCATCAATGAGCAGTTCTTC

clone size: -
J gene: TRBJ2-7
V gene: TRBV18
D gene: TRBD1
CDR3 protein: CASSHQGAEDEQYF
CDR3 DNA: TGTGCCAGCTCACATCAGGGGGCTGAGGACGAGCAGTACTTC

clone size: -
J gene: TRBJ2-1
V gene: TRBV20-1
D gene: TRBD2
CDR3 protein: CSALKWERESVEQFF
CDR3 DNA: TGCAGTGCCCTAAAGTGGGAGCGGGAGTCTGTTGAGCAGTTCTTC

clone size: -
J gene: TRBJ2-1
V gene: TRBV4-3
D gene: -
CDR3 protein: CASSHAYYNEQFF
CDR3 DNA: TGCGCCAGCAGCCATGCATATTACAATGAGCAGTTCTTC

clone size: few
J gene: TRBJ2-7
V gene: TRBV10-2
D gene: TRBD2
CDR3 protein: CASGSGRGYEQYF
CDR3 DNA: TGCGCCAGCGGGAGCGGGAGGGGGTACGAGCAGTACTTC

clone size: few
J gene: TRBJ2-3
V gene: TRBV7-6
D gene: TRBD2
CDR3 protein: CASSQTTGLAVDTQYF
CDR3 DNA: TGTGCCAGCAGCCAAACCACGGGACTAGCGGTTGATACGCAGTATTTT

clone size: -
J gene: TRBJ2-2
V gene: TRBV6-5
D gene: -
CDR3 protein: CASSYGGSTGELFF
CDR3 DNA: TGTGCCAGCAGTTACGGCGGTTCCACCGGGGAGCTGTTTTTT

clone size: -
J gene: TRBJ2-1
V gene: TRBV10-3
D gene: TRBD2
CDR3 protein: CAISESLSGRAFPEQFF
CDR3 DNA: TGTGCCATCAGTGAGTCCCTTAGCGGGAGGGCTTTTCCTGAGCAGTTCTTC

clone size: many
J gene: TRBJ2-7
V gene: TRBV5-1
D gene: -
CDR3 protein: CASSLEGTGSYEQYF
CDR3 DNA: TGCGCCAGCAGCTTGGAAGGGACGGGATCCTACGAGCAGTACTTC

clone size: -
J gene: TRBJ2-2
V gene: TRBV12-3/TRBV12-4
D gene: -
CDR3 protein: CASSSRGGNTGELFF
CDR3 DNA: TGTGCCAGCAGTTCGAGGGGGGGAAACACCGGGGAGCTGTTTTTT

clone size: -
J gene: TRBJ2-7
V gene: TRBV11-2
D gene: -
CDR3 protein: CASSSGAEQYF
CDR3 DNA: TGTGCCAGCAGCTCAGGGGCCGAGCAGTACTTC

clone size: few
J gene: TRBJ2-3
V gene: TRBV12-3/TRBV12-4
D gene: TRBD1
CDR3 protein: CASSKGQGSFGNTQYF
CDR3 DNA: TGTGCCAGCAGTAAGGGACAGGGGAGTTTTGGAAATACGCAGTATTTT

clone size: -
J gene: TRBJ2-1
V gene: TRBV4-3
D gene: -
CDR3 protein: CASSQESPGRNEQFF
CDR3 DNA: TGCGCCAGCAGCCAAGAGTCTCCAGGGAGGAATGAGCAGTTCTTC

clone size: few
J gene: TRBJ2-3
V gene: TRBV10-1
D gene: TRBD1
CDR3 protein: CASSDPGTGVDTQYF
CDR3 DNA: TGCGCCAGCAGCGATCCAGGGACAGGGGTGGATACGCAGTATTTT

clone size: -
J gene: TRBJ2-7
V gene: TRBV20-1
D gene: TRBD2
CDR3 protein: CSAIGTISYEQYF
CDR3 DNA: TGCAGTGCTATAGGGACTATCTCCTACGAGCAGTACTTC

clone size: few
J gene: TRBJ2-7
V gene: TRBV6-5
D gene: -
CDR3 protein: CASSYSYGRSSYEQYF
CDR3 DNA: TGTGCCAGCAGTTACTCGTATGGCAGGAGCTCCTACGAGCAGTACTTC

clone size: -
J gene: TRBJ2-2
V gene: TRBV2
D gene: TRBD1
CDR3 protein: CASSDKGAYTGELFF
CDR3 DNA: TGTGCCAGCAGTGACAAGGGGGCTTACACCGGGGAGCTGTTTTTT

clone size: -
J gene: TRBJ2-4
V gene: TRBV29-1
D gene: -
CDR3 protein: CSVEGLAKNIQYF
CDR3 DNA: TGCAGCGTTGAGGGTCTAGCCAAAAACATTCAGTACTTC

clone size: many
J gene: TRBJ2-1
V gene: TRBV20-1
D gene: -
CDR3 protein: CSARPGGGTDNEQFF
CDR3 DNA: TGCAGTGCTCGTCCGGGGGGGGGGACAGACAATGAGCAGTTCTTC

clone size: few
J gene: TRBJ2-7
V gene: TRBV5-1
D gene: -
CDR3 protein: CASSLGHLTYEQYF
CDR3 DNA: TGCGCCAGCAGCTTGGGACATTTAACCTACGAGCAGTACTTC

clone size: few
J gene: TRBJ2-5
V gene: TRBV7-8
D gene: -
CDR3 protein: CASSLATRGQTQYF
CDR3 DNA: TGTGCCAGCAGCTTAGCCACCAGGGGACAGACCCAGTACTTC

clone size: -
J gene: TRBJ2-1
V gene: TRBV24-1
D gene: TRBD2
CDR3 protein: CATSDRTSGTYNEQFF
CDR3 DNA: TGTGCCACCAGTGACCGGACTAGCGGGACCTACAATGAGCAGTTCTTC

clone size: -
J gene: TRBJ2-1
V gene: TRBV5-1
D gene: -
CDR3 protein: CASSLGQLSYNEQFF
CDR3 DNA: TGCGCCAGCAGCTTGGGACAGCTCTCCTACAATGAGCAGTTCTTC